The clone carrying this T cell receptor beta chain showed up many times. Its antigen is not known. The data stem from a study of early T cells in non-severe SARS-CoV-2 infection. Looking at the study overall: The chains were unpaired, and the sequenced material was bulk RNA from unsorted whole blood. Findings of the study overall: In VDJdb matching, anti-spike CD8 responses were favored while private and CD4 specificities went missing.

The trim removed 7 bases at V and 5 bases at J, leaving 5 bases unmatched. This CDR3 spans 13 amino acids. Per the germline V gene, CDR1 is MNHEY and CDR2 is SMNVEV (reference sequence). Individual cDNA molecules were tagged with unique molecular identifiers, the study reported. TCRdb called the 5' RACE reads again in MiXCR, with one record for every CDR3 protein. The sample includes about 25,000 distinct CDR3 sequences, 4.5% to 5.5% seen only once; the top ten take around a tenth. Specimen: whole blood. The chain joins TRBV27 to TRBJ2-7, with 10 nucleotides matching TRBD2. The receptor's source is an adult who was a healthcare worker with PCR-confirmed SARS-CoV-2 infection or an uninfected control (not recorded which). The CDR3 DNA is TGTGCCAGCAAGGCTAGCGGGAGACACGAGCAGTACTTC. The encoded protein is CASKASGRHEQYF.